This T cell receptor beta chain is drawn from a study of memory CD4+ T cells and cytomegalovirus serostatus (dated by TCRdb to between 2019 and 2020). Broadly, across the study: A total of some 33 healthy Belgian adults, of whom 9 were CMV seropositive and about 25 were CMV seronegative, were included in the cohort. CD4+ memory TCRbeta repertoires of a Belgian cohort with known cytomegalovirus serostatus were sequenced in order to replicate a published TCR-based CMV serostatus classifier.

Single viable CD3+CD4+CD8-CD45RO+ cells were sorted as memory CD4+ T cells on a FACSAria II. CMV serostatus was assessed using a Roche Elecsys assay, by which serum IgG against CMV pp150, pp28, p38 and p52 was detected. Once the samples were thawed, total CD4+ T cells were enriched through positive selection using CD4 magnetic microbeads. Samples originated from another study that specifically interrogated the CD4+ T cell memory repertoire. Peripheral blood mononuclear cells were isolated and cryopreserved according to standard operating procedures, and serum was stored at -80 degrees C. The staining relied on CD3-PerCP (BW264/56), CD4-APC (RPA-T4), CD45RO-PE (UCHT1) and CD8-Pacific Orange (3B5) antibodies, and Sytox blue was used to exclude non-viable cells. On the study overall, not on this receptor specifically: Results were interpreted as suggesting that the CMV-associated TCR signature is largely present in the CD4+ memory repertoire. Unlike the original study, which covered naive and memory CD4+ and CD8+ populations, the Belgian study sequenced only CD4+CD45RO+ memory cells. Of over 150 previously reported CMV-associated TCRbeta sequences, approximately 70 appeared in the CD4+ memory repertoires, each in one to five individuals. A median bootstrapped AUC of around 0.94 with a 95% CI of 0.76-1.00 was achieved on the Belgian cohort by the original-framework classifier. CMV serostatus prediction reached a median bootstrapped AUC of about 0.94 with the original framework and 0.91 with a US-trained random forest.

The Quick-DNA Microprep Kit was used to extract genomic DNA from the sorted cells. Amplification of TCRbeta DNA was done with the immunoSEQ hsTCRbeta kit, following the protocol from the manufacturer. TCRbeta libraries were sequenced on an Illumina MiSeq instrument. As for how the authors treated the data: Following removal of out-of-frame sequences, approximately 2.1 million distinct TCRbeta sequences were retained, with an average of approximately 69,000 per individual. Each individual was scored using the number of approximately 160 previously reported CMV-associated TCRbeta sequences that the individual carried and the total number of productive distinct TCRbeta sequences. A beta-binomial model was reimplemented in Python, and scikit-learn random forests with default parameters were trained on data from the US cohort. Classifier performance on the Belgian cohort was reported as the median AUC with percentile confidence intervals calculated over 10,000 bootstrap iterations. TCRdb took this table from immuneACCESS and kept in-frame rearrangements with V and J called. Such tables lack part of the clones; where checked against another copy, unresolved V genes explain under half of the gap, and the rest is unexplained. The D gene and trimming were derived from the DNA, and the V and J assignments and clone size from that table. The sample yields around 45,000 clones; 60% to 80% were counted once. The biggest ten clones account for 1.2% of the sample.

Concerning this clone itself: Its antigen target is currently unknown. Base quality data are lacking; no much larger clone is found one base away.

The CDR3 starts with the cysteine, ends with the phenylalanine, and has 17 residues. Only the CDR3 region is kept as DNA, spanning 51 bases read in frame from base 1. The junction shows trimming of 1 base on V and 6 bases on J, plus 22 bases between the germline ends. Sequences MGHDK (CDR1) and SYGVNS (CDR2) are obtained from the germline V gene. The chain was built from TRBV25-1 and TRBJ2-7; the D gene is possibly TRBD1 or TRBD2, with 5 bases matching each. This clonotype originated in an adult in good health and CMV-seropositive. Sequenced: memory CD4+ T cells from blood. The sequenced DNA: TGTGCCAGCAGTGAATCAGTCGGGACGGACCTTTTATCCGAGCAGTACTTC. Its translation reads: CASSESVGTDLLSEQYF.